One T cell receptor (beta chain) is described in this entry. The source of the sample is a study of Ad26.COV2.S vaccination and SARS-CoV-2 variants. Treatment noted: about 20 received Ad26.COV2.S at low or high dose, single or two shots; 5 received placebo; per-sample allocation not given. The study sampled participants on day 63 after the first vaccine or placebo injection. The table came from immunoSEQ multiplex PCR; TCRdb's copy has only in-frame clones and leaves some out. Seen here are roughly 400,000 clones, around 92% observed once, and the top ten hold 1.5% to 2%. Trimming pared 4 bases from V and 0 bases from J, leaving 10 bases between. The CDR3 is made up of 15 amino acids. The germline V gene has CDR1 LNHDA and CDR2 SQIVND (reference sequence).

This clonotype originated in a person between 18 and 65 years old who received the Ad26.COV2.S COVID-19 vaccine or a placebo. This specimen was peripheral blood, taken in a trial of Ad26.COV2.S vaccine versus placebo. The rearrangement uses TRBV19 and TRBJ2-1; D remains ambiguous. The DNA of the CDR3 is TGTGCCAGTAGTAACTTCCTCAGCTCCTACAATGAGCAGTTCTTC. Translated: CASSNFLSSYNEQFF.